A selection of T cell receptor beta chains follows, all from one sample in a study of T cell repertoires in cytomegalovirus infection. TCRdb recomputed calls from the reads with MiXCR, one row per CDR3 protein. The profile shows about 160,000 distinct CDR3 sequences, roughly 18% of them singletons. The sequencing sample was made of CD8+ T cells from PBMCs. These receptors were obtained from a human donor in good health (CMV status not recorded). Some clones in this sample may be carry-over from other donors' samples. CDR3s include the opening cysteine and the closing phenylalanine or tryptophan. The D gene is left open where the match is weak. Expanded clones get a size class; other rows say once, few or many, or leave the size out.

few	TRBV7-9	TRBJ2-2	NA	CASSTQQNTGELFF	TGTGCCAGCAGCACCCAGCAGAACACCGGGGAGCTGTTTTTT
NA	TRBV4-3	TRBJ1-1	NA	CASSQDRAVAEAFF	TGCGCCAGCAGCCAAGATCGGGCAGTGGCTGAAGCTTTCTTT
few	TRBV6-2/TRBV6-3	TRBJ2-1	NA	CASSYSRRIPIDEQFF	TGTGCCAGCAGTTACTCGCGTCGGATCCCAATCGATGAGCAGTTCTTC
NA	TRBV2	TRBJ2-7	NA	CASSETRRPYEQYF	TGTGCCAGCAGTGAAACGAGACGCCCCTACGAGCAGTACTTC
many	TRBV19	TRBJ2-2	NA	CASSPSANTGELFF	TGTGCCAGTAGTCCTAGCGCTAACACCGGGGAGCTGTTTTTT
few	TRBV28	TRBJ2-7	NA	CASSLQGPGYEQYF	TGTGCCAGCAGTCTACAGGGCCCGGGGTACGAGCAGTACTTC
few	TRBV7-2	TRBJ1-5	TRBD1	CASSLLGQAREPQHF	TGTGCCAGCAGCCTGTTAGGACAGGCTCGAGAGCCCCAGCATTTT
NA	TRBV2	TRBJ1-2	NA	CASREGPRVMGYTF	TGTGCCAGCAGGGAGGGACCGAGGGTAATGGGCTACACCTTC
few	TRBV7-3	TRBJ2-1	TRBD2	CASSLKSGGAYNEQFF	TGTGCCAGCAGCTTAAAAAGCGGGGGGGCTTACAATGAGCAGTTCTTC
NA	TRBV11-3	TRBJ2-1	NA	CASSLAVGNEQFF	TGTGCCAGCAGCTTAGCAGTAGGCAATGAGCAGTTCTTC
NA	TRBV6-4	TRBJ2-7	NA	CASADRFDPYEQYF	TGTGCCAGCGCCGATCGATTCGACCCCTACGAGCAGTACTTC
few	TRBV7-8	TRBJ2-2	TRBD1	CASSTGGWAGELFF	TGTGCCAGCAGTACAGGGGGCTGGGCCGGGGAGCTGTTTTTT
NA	TRBV28	TRBJ2-5	TRBD2	CASSFPRGGQETQYF	TGTGCCAGCAGTTTTCCTCGGGGGGGCCAAGAGACCCAGTACTTC
many	TRBV7-8	TRBJ1-5	TRBD1	CASSPITGGHQPQHF	TGTGCCAGCAGCCCGATAACAGGGGGACATCAGCCCCAGCATTTT
few	TRBV18	TRBJ2-1	TRBD1	CASSPRQGDNEQFF	TGTGCCAGCTCACCCCGACAGGGGGACAATGAGCAGTTCTTC
NA	TRBV20-1	TRBJ2-3	TRBD1	CSADRVGTDTQYF	TGCAGTGCCGACAGGGTGGGGACAGATACGCAGTATTTT
NA	TRBV7-2	TRBJ1-3	NA	CASSLALLGVSGNTIYF	TGTGCCAGCAGCTTAGCGCTCCTGGGTGTCTCTGGAAACACCATATATTTT
few	TRBV7-3	TRBJ2-1	TRBD2	CASSTHWTSGPDEQFF	TGTGCCAGCAGCACCCACTGGACTAGCGGGCCGGATGAGCAGTTCTTC
NA	TRBV10-3	TRBJ2-7	TRBD2	CAISEGREGTHEQYF	TGTGCCATCAGTGAAGGGCGGGAGGGTACCCACGAGCAGTACTTC
few	TRBV20-1	TRBJ1-1	NA	CSALRDSKVWVVNTEAFF	TGCAGTGCTCTCCGGGACTCTAAAGTGTGGGTAGTGAACACTGAAGCTTTCTTT
NA	TRBV7-9	TRBJ2-1	NA	CASKGIRYNEQFF	TGTGCCAGCAAAGGGATACGGTACAATGAGCAGTTCTTC
few	TRBV4-1	TRBJ1-6	TRBD1	CASSQAQGQRNSPLHF	TGCGCCAGCAGCCAAGCCCAGGGACAGAGAAATTCACCCCTCCACTTT
NA	TRBV6-1	TRBJ1-1	NA	CASSILATEAFF	TGTGCCAGCAGTATACTGGCCACTGAAGCTTTCTTT
few	TRBV2	TRBJ2-2	TRBD2	CASSELAGGPDTGELFF	TGTGCCAGCAGCGAACTAGCGGGAGGGCCGGACACCGGGGAGCTGTTTTTT
NA	TRBV5-1	TRBJ2-7	NA	CASSLAGPTLEQYF	TGCGCCAGCAGCTTGGCGGGGCCTACCTTGGAGCAGTACTTC
NA	TRBV6-2/TRBV6-3	TRBJ2-1	NA	CASSLRAPSYNEQFF	TGTGCCAGCAGCCTCCGGGCCCCCTCCTACAATGAGCAGTTCTTC
many	TRBV7-2	TRBJ2-1	NA	CASSLYGPQVDNEQFF	TGTGCCAGCAGCTTATACGGACCCCAGGTTGACAATGAGCAGTTCTTC
NA	TRBV28	TRBJ2-1	NA	CASSLIYGSRYNEQFF	TGTGCCAGCAGTTTGATTTACGGGAGTAGGTACAATGAGCAGTTCTTC
NA	TRBV7-2	TRBJ1-1	TRBD1	CASSQHRGRETEAFF	TGTGCCAGCAGCCAACACAGGGGGCGTGAGACTGAAGCTTTCTTT
NA	TRBV7-9	TRBJ1-1	TRBD1	CASSETGSDTEAFF	TGTGCCAGCAGCGAGACAGGGTCGGACACTGAAGCTTTCTTT
NA	TRBV29-1	TRBJ2-7	NA	CSVEFSGSSYEQYF	TGCAGCGTTGAATTTAGCGGCAGCTCCTACGAGCAGTACTTC
NA	TRBV27	TRBJ2-6	TRBD1	CASRAGTAISGANVLTF	TGTGCCAGCAGGGCCGGGACAGCTATCTCTGGGGCCAACGTCCTGACTTTC
NA	TRBV6-1	TRBJ1-4	TRBD1	CASSEFPGQDEKLFF	TGTGCCAGCAGTGAATTCCCCGGACAGGATGAAAAACTGTTTTTT
NA	TRBV6-1	TRBJ1-5	NA	CASSQTEVRNQPQHF	TGTGCCAGCAGCCAGACAGAGGTTCGCAATCAGCCCCAGCATTTT
NA	TRBV6-2/TRBV6-3	TRBJ1-5	NA	CASTWNRESNQPQHF	TGTGCCAGCACCTGGAACAGGGAAAGCAATCAGCCCCAGCATTTT
many	TRBV11-2	TRBJ2-1	NA	CASATGPRVVNEQFF	TGTGCCAGTGCGACAGGACCTAGGGTGGTCAATGAGCAGTTCTTC
few	TRBV7-9	TRBJ1-5	NA	CASSSDRTNQPQHF	TGTGCCAGCAGCTCGGACAGAACCAATCAGCCCCAGCATTTT
NA	TRBV20-1	TRBJ2-1	NA	CSARRLLGVYNEQFF	TGCAGTGCTAGACGCTTACTAGGGGTCTACAATGAGCAGTTCTTC
NA	TRBV29-1	TRBJ1-2	NA	CSVILGGRYGYTF	TGCAGCGTCATACTGGGAGGGCGCTATGGCTACACCTTC
NA	TRBV5-1	TRBJ2-3	TRBD2	CASSHSGIELDTQYF	TGCGCCAGCAGCCATAGCGGGATCGAGTTAGATACGCAGTATTTT
NA	TRBV2	TRBJ2-3	TRBD2	CASERENADTQYF	TGTGCCAGTGAGCGGGAGAACGCAGATACGCAGTATTTT
NA	TRBV7-9	TRBJ2-7	TRBD1	CASSPRTGSNFYEQYF	TGTGCCAGCAGTCCCCGGACAGGGTCAAATTTCTACGAGCAGTACTTC
few	TRBV7-2	TRBJ2-5	TRBD1	CASSLQGALRETQYF	TGTGCCAGCAGCTTACAGGGGGCCTTGAGAGAGACCCAGTACTTC
NA	TRBV19	TRBJ1-5	NA	CASSINTAPSGPQHF	TGTGCCAGTAGTATTAACACTGCGCCCTCGGGGCCCCAGCATTTT
NA	TRBV7-8	TRBJ2-2	NA	CASGPRGGGRAAGELFF	TGTGCCAGCGGTCCCAGGGGCGGGGGCCGAGCGGCCGGGGAGCTGTTTTTT
few	TRBV7-2	TRBJ2-7	NA	CASSLASAGANEQYF	TGTGCCAGCAGCTTAGCCTCGGCAGGTGCCAACGAGCAGTACTTC
NA	TRBV12-5	TRBJ1-2	NA	CASGPSPGYTF	TGTGCTAGTGGTCCCTCCCCGGGCTACACCTTC
many	TRBV7-2	TRBJ2-1	TRBD2	CASSPGRGAGYPQFF	TGTGCCAGCAGCCCCGGGCGGGGAGCGGGATACCCTCAGTTCTTC
NA	TRBV19	TRBJ2-1	TRBD2	CASSMRLAGVPGNEQFF	TGTGCCAGTAGTATGCGACTAGCGGGAGTCCCAGGAAATGAGCAGTTCTTC
few	TRBV7-8	TRBJ2-4	NA	CASCGAENIQYF	TGTGCCAGTTGCGGGGCTGAGAACATTCAGTACTTC